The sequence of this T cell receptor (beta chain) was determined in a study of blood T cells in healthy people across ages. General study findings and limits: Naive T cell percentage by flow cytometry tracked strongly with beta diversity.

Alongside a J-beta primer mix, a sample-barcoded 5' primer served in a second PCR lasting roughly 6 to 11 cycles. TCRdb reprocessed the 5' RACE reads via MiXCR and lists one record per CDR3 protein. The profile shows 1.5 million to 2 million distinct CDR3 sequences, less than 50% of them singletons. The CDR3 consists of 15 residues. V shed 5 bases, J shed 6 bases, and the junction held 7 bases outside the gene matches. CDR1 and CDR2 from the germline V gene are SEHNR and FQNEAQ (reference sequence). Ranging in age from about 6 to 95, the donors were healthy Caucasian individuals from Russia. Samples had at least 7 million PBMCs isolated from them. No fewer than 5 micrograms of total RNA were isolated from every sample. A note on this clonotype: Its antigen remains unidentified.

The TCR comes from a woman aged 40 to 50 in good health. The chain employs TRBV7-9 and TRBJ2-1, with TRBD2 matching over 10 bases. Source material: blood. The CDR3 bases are TGTGCCAGCAGCCTAACTAGCGGGGTTGTCAATGAGCAGTTCTTC. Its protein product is CASSLTSGVVNEQFF.